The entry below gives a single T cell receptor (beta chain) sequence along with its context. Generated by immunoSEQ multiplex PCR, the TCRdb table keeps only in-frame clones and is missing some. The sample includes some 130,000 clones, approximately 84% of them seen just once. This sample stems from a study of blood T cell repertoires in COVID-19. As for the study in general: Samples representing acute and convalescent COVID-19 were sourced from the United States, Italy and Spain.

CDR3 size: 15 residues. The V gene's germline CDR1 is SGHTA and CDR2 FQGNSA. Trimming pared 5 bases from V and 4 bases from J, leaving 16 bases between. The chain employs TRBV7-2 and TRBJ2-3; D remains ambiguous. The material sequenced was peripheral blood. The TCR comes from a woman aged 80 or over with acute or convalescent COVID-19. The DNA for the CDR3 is TGTGCCAGCAGCCAGACCCAGGTTGGCGCAGATACGCAGTATTTT. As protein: CASSQTQVGADTQYF.